Listed here are 2 T cell receptor beta chains from one sample, sequenced in a study of beta chain features in type 1 diabetes. TCRB transcripts that were expressed got sequenced, as all of the isolated RNA had been reverse transcribed. TCRdb's copy holds only in-frame clones and misses some; the assay was immunoSEQ multiplex PCR. The sample yields roughly 500,000 clones, approximately 10% seen once. Sequenced material: naive CD4+ T cells from blood. The receptors derive from a woman aged 18 to 35 in good health.

A few counts support this clone. The V and J genes are TRBV30 and TRBJ1-1; D gene ambiguous. Germline loops: CDR1 GTSNPN, CDR2 SVGIG (reference sequence). There are 14 residues in the CDR3. V shed 0 bases and J shed 2 bases, with 10 bases lying between them. This CDR3 reads CAWSVLYTNTEAFF. In DNA form, the CDR3 reads TGTGCCTGGAGTGTATTATACACCAACACTGAAGCTTTCTTT.

This clone was picked up a small number of times. The chain has TRBV19 and TRBJ2-1; TRBD1 aligns across 8 bases. V lost 1 base, J lost 2 bases, and 19 bases stayed unmatched. This CDR3 is 21 amino acids long. Germline V lookup: CDR1 LNHDA, CDR2 SQIVND (reference sequence). The CDR3 sequence is CASSIGYMTWGQVVTYNEQFF. As DNA, the CDR3 is TGTGCCAGTAGTATAGGCTACATGACGTGGGGACAGGTTGTTACCTACAATGAGCAGTTCTTC. The variable domain in full, with the rest retrieved from reference TRBV19 and TRBJ2-1, is DGGITQSPKYLFRKEGQNVTLSCEQNLNHDAMYWYRQDPGQGLRLIYYSQIVNDFQKGDIAEGYSVSREKKESFPLTVTSAQKNPTAFYLCASSIGYMTWGQVVTYNEQFFGPGTRLTVL.